The T cell receptor beta chain under discussion was sequenced for a study of blood T cell repertoires in COVID-19. Per germline, CDR1 MDHEN and CDR2 SYDVKM. The CDR3 is made up of 13 amino acids. The ends lost 4 bases at V and 12 bases at J; junction bases unmatched: 6. This table comes from immunoSEQ multiplex PCR, and its TCRdb copy is limited to in-frame clones, with some not included. The sample records 130,000 or so clones, 81% being singletons. The chain links TRBV28 to TRBJ1-4; TRBD1 matches at 9 bases. The clonotype comes from a woman aged 55-70 years with active or convalescent COVID-19. Input material: peripheral blood. Here the CDR3 DNA reads TGTGCCAGCAGTTCGACAGGGGGGATAGAACTGTTTTTT. Translating it yields CASSSTGGIELFF.